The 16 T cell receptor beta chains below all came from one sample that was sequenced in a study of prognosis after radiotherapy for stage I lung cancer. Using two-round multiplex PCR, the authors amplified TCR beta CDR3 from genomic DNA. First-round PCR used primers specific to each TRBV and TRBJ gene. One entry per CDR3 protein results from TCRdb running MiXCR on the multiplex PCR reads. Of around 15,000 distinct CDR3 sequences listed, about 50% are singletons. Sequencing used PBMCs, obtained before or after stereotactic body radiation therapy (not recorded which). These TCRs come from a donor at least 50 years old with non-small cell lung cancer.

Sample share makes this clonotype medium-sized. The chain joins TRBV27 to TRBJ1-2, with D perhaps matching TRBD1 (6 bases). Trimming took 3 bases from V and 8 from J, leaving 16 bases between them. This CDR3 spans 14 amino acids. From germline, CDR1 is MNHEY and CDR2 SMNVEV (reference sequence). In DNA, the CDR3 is TGTGCCAGCAGTTTCGGGGCAGGGGTTGGGGGCTACACCTTC. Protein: CASSFGAGVGGYTF.

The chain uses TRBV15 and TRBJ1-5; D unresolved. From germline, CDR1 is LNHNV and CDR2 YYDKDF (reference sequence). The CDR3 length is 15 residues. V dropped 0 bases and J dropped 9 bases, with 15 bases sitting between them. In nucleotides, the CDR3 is TGTGCCACCAGCAGAGAGTTGGGCGGTGTGCCGCCCCAGCATTTT. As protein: CATSRELGGVPPQHF.

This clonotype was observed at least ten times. The CDR3 here is CASSQRNTGELFF. In nucleotides, the CDR3 is TGCGCCAGCAGCCAGAGAAACACCGGGGAGCTGTTTTTT. This chain uses TRBV4-1 with TRBJ2-2; D gene uncertain. The CDR3 loop spans 13 amino acids. V was pared by 3 bases and J by 2 bases, with 4 bases between. Germline V lookup: CDR1 MGHRA, CDR2 YSYEKL.

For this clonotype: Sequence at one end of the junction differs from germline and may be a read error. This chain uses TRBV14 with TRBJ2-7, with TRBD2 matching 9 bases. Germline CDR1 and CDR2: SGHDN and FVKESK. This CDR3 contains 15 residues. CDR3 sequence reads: CASSHCTSGRTVLHF. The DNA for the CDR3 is TGTGCCAGCAGCCACTGTACTAGCGGGCGTACTGTATTGCACTTC.

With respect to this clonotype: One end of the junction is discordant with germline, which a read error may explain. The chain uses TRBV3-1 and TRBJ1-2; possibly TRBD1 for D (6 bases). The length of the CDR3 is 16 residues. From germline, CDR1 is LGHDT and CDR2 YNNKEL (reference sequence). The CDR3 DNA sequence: TGTGTCAGCAGCCTCCGGCCTGCGGACAGTGGGGATGGCTACACCTTC. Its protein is CVSSLRPADSGDGYTF.

DNA of the CDR3: TGTGCCTGGAGGTACCGGGCCAGGGATGGCTACACCTTC. It encodes CAWRYRARDGYTF. The genes are TRBV30 and TRBJ1-2, with D maybe TRBD1 (5 bases). This CDR3 has 13 amino acids. Germline V gene sequence: CDR1 GTSNPN, CDR2 SVGIG (reference sequence). The V and J ends lost 3 bases and 6 bases respectively, with 14 bases between them.

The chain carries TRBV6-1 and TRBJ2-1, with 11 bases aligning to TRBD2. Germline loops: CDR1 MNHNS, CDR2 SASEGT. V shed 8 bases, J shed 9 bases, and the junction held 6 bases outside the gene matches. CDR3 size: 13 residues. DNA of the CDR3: TGTGCCAGCGGTGCTAGCGGGAGGTGTGAGCAGTTCTTC. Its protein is CASGASGRCEQFF.

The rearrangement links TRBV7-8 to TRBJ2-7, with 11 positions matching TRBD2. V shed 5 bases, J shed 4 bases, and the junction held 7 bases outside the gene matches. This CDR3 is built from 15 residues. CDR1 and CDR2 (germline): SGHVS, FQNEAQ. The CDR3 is CASSPTSGSGYEQYF. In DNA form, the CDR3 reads TGTGCCAGCAGCCCCACTAGCGGGAGTGGGTACGAGCAGTACTTC.

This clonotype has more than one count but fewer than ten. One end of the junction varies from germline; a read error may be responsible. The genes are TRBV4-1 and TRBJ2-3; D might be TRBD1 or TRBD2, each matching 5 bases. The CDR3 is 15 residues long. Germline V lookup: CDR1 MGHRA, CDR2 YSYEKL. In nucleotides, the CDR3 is TGCGCCGGCAGCCTGGGGCTAGCAGGAGCGGATACGCAGTATTTT. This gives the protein CAGSLGLAGADTQYF.

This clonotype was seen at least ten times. The CDR3 nucleotides are TGCAGTGCTAGAGCGTCGGACAGGCTTACCCAAGAGACCCAGTACTTC. Its protein product is CSARASDRLTQETQYF. The chain combines TRBV20-1 with TRBJ2-5; 7 nucleotides line up with TRBD1. The CDR3 sequence is 16 residues long. The V segment lost 1 base and the J segment 1 base; nucleotides outside the gene matches: 9. Germline CDR1 is DFQATT and CDR2 is SNEGSKA (reference sequence).

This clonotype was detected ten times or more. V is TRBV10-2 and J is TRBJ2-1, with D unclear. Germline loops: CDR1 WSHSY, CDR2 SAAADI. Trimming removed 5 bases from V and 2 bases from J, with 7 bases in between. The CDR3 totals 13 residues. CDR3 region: CASSTETYNEQFF. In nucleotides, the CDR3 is TGCGCCAGCAGTACTGAAACCTACAATGAGCAGTTCTTC.

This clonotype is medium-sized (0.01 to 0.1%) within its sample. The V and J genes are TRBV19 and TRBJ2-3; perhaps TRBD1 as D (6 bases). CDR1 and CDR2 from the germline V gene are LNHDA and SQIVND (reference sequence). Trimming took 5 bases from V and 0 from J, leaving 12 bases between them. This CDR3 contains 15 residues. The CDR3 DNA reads TGTGCCAGTAGTCCAAAGGACAGAAGCACAGATACGCAGTATTTT. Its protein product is CASSPKDRSTDTQYF.

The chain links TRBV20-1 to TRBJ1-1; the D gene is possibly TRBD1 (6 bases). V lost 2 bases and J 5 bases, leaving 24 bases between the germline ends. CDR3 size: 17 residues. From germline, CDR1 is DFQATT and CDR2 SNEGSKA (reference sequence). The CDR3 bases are TGCAGTGCTAGACCCTCGGTACAGGGCGGGGAGTGGACTGAAGCTTTCTTT. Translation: CSARPSVQGGEWTEAFF.

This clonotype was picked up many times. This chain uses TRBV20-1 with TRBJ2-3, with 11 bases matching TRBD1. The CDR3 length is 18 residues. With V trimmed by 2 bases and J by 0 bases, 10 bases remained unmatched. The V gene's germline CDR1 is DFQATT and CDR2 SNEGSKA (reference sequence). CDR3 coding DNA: TGCAGTGCTAGACTCGAAAGGGGACAGGGGGGAAGCACAGATACGCAGTATTTT. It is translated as CSARLERGQGGSTDTQYF.

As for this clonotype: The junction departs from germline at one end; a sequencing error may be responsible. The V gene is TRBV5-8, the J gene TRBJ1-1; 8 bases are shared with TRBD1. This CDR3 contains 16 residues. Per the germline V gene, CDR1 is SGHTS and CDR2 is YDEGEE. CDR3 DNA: TGCGCCAGCAGCGTCCAAGCACAGGGGGGAAACACTGAAGCTTTCTTT. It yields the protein CASSVQAQGGNTEAFF.

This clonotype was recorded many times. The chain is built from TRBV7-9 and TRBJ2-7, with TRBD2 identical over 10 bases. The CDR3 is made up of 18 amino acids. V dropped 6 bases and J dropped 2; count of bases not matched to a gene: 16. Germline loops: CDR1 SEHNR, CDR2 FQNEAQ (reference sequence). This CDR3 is CASSLGGPSGSWTYEQYF. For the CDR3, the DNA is TGTGCCAGCAGTTTGGGGGGGCCTAGCGGGAGTTGGACCTACGAGCAGTACTTC.